What follows is one T cell receptor beta chain and its context. The clone's antigen remains unknown. Base qualities were left out, and no much larger clone turns up one base away. This entry comes from a study of T cell responses to AZD1222 COVID-19 vaccine listed by TCRdb under 2021. Concerning the study at large: TCR sequencing covered over 230 trial participants: 207 given two doses of AZD1222 and 26 given two doses of MenACWY control vaccine. Enrollment into the trials was organized by age into subgroups of 18-55, 56-69 and 70-plus years, and those subgroups contained roughly 160, 29 and 62 TCR-sequenced participants, respectively.

The study at large found these results: Vaccine-associated CD4 TCRs spanned the whole spike protein, with dominant responses in regions 160-218 and 743-854. Participants were mostly white British and included more females than males, and it was suggested by the authors that clonal diversity may have been underestimated. Epitopes outside the regions mutated in the B.1.351 and B.1.1.7 variants were reportedly recognized by nearly half of the unique spike-specific TCRs. After two AZD1222 doses, spike-specific TCR breadth and depth were significantly higher than at day 0 and than in MenACWY recipients. Because no samples from the day 14 peak response were available, repertoires could be characterized only after the peak T cell response. In the small 56-69-year group, the increase in depth fell short of significance, most likely because of low power. Only a handful of AZD1222 recipients were SARS-CoV-2 seropositive at baseline, limiting conclusions about previously exposed vaccinees.

The CDR3 regions of human TCRbeta chains were analyzed by immunosequencing. In the authors' own workflow: TCRs in the repertoires were matched against a reference library of SARS-CoV-2-specific TCRs that had been generated with the MIRA antigen-specificity platform. Breadth meant the fraction of unique TCRs that were SARS-CoV-2-associated, whereas depth meant the fraction of total T cells that were SARS-CoV-2-associated. Using the MIRA data, each spike-specific TCR was assigned both to the spike region to which the TCR was reactive and to a CD4 or CD8 class. Log10-transformed breadth and depth values were compared by one-way ANOVA with Sidak's multiple comparisons tests. Not all clones reach the TCRdb copy of this immuneACCESS table, which keeps in-frame sequences only. Checked studies attribute under half of the gap to unresolved V genes and leave the rest unexplained. V and J calls and clone size are as listed in that table; D and trimming were resolved from the DNA. The sample table lists about 150,000 clones, about 92% of them with a count of one. 3.3% of the sample lies in the top ten.

The V and J ends are trimmed by 4 bases and 0 bases, leaving 5 bases between them. CDR1 and CDR2 (SGHDT, YYEEEE) derive from the germline V gene. The CDR3 goes from the cysteine to the phenylalanine over 14 residues. Left in the record is the CDR3 DNA by itself, 42 bases read in frame from the first base. The time point label for this specimen denotes: about 28 days (+/-7) after the second vaccine dose. Because spike-specific TCR depth and breadth did not differ between the two schedules, AZD1222 recipients who got a second dose at roughly 4 weeks were pooled with those who got a second dose at roughly 12 weeks. Vaccinee samples were obtained from the UK trials COV001 and COV002, which included a single-blind randomized controlled phase 2/3 trial of AZD1222 (ChAdOx1 nCoV-19) in healthy adults. For TCRbeta chain sequencing, PBMC samples were collected from trial participants at day 0 and at day 28 after the second dose.

The rearrangement combines TRBV5-6 with TRBJ2-6; no D segment can be confidently identified. Sequenced material: peripheral blood, taken 28 days after the second AZD1222 dose. The origin of this receptor is an adult who received the AZD1222 COVID-19 vaccine. The CDR3 is CASSESSGANVLTF. The DNA sequence reads TGTGCCAGCAGCGAGAGCTCTGGGGCCAACGTCCTGACTTTC.